A single sample gave rise to the 23 T cell receptor beta chains below, sequenced in a study of somatic mutations in cytotoxic T cells in rheumatoid arthritis. TCRdb keeps only in-frame clones here, not all; method: immunoSEQ multiplex PCR. The sample lists 1,500 or so clones, roughly 86% occurring once. The sequencing sample was made of CD8+ T cells sorted from blood. These TCRs come from a woman in her 70s with rheumatoid arthritis.

The rearrangement uses TRBV19 and TRBJ2-3; maybe TRBD1 (6 bases). Trimming shortened V by 3 bases and J by 4 bases, and 8 bases separated the two germline ends. CDR1 and CDR2 from the germline V gene are LNHDA and SQIVND (reference sequence). This CDR3 has 13 amino acids. CDR3 loop: CASSIWGPDTQYF. The CDR3 nucleotides are TGTGCCAGTAGTATTTGGGGGCCAGATACGCAGTATTTT.

The J gene is TRBJ2-7, the V gene TRBV7-8, with TRBD2 matching over 10 bases. Germline V gene sequence: CDR1 SGHVS, CDR2 FQNEAQ. J gave up 4 bases and V 5 bases, and 14 bases lay outside the gene matches. The CDR3 has 17 amino acids. DNA of the CDR3: TGTGCCAGCAGCGCTGGGACAGTACTAGCGGGGCAATACGAGCAGTACTTC. Its translation is CASSAGTVLAGQYEQYF.

In regard to this clone: One junction end disagrees with the germline gene, perhaps due to a read error. V is TRBV7-7 and J is TRBJ2-1; TRBD2 matches at 8 bases. The CDR3 covers 14 residues. Germline V lookup: CDR1 SSHAT, CDR2 FNYEAQ (reference sequence). CDR3 residues: CASSPITSGNEQFF. DNA of the CDR3: TGTGCTAGCAGTCCTATTACTAGCGGCAATGAGCAGTTCTTC.

CDR3 sequence (DNA): TGTGCCAGCAGCGTAGCAGGGTTCCCCACTGAAGCTTTCTTT. It encodes CASSVAGFPTEAFF. The rearrangement uses TRBV9 and TRBJ1-1; possible D gene TRBD1, 5 bases. The CDR3 spans 14 residues. Germline CDR1 is SGDLS and CDR2 is YYNGEE. V shed 0 bases and J shed 4 bases, with 10 bases lying between them.

The chain joins TRBV9 to TRBJ2-7, with D possibly being TRBD2 (7 bases). This CDR3 has 16 residues. Germline CDR1 SGDLS, CDR2 YYNGEE. V lost 0 bases and J lost 3, with 16 bases in between. CDR3 DNA sequence: TGTGCCAGCAGCGTAGGTCGGGGGGCACAATACTACGAGCAGTACTTC. Translated: CASSVGRGAQYYEQYF.

The rearrangement uses TRBV7-9 and TRBJ2-1, with no clear D. The CDR3 loop spans 14 amino acids. The V end lost 5 bases, the J end lost 2 bases, and 10 bases lay between the germline ends. Germline CDR1 and CDR2: SEHNR and FQNEAQ (reference sequence). The DNA of the CDR3 is TGTGCCAGCAGCCCCGTAAACACCTACAATGAGCAGTTCTTC. Encoded protein: CASSPVNTYNEQFF.

The V gene is TRBV10-1, the J gene TRBJ2-1, with TRBD1 matching over 9 bases. Germline loops: CDR1 WNHNN, CDR2 SYGVQD (reference sequence). The CDR3 runs 16 residues. J was trimmed by 4 bases and V by 3 bases; bases with no gene match: 7. The CDR3 DNA reads TGCGCCAGCAGTGAAATCGGGACAGGGTCGTACAATGAGCAGTTCTTC. Protein product: CASSEIGTGSYNEQFF.

The V gene is TRBV11-3, the J gene TRBJ2-4; maybe TRBD2 (5 bases). Trimming shortened V by 1 base and J by 9 bases, and 10 bases separated the two germline ends. Germline V lookup: CDR1 SGHNT, CDR2 YENEEA. The CDR3 totals 13 residues. The CDR3 nucleotides are TGTGCCAGCAGCTTAGGTACCGCGGGCATTCAGTACTTC. The encoded protein is CASSLGTAGIQYF. The variable domain in full, with the rest retrieved from reference TRBV11-3 and TRBJ2-4, is EAGVVQSPRYKIIEKKQPVAFWCNPISGHNTLYWYLQNLGQGPELLIRYENEEAVDDSQLPKDRFSAERLKGVDSTLKIQPAELGDSAVYLCASSLGTAGIQYFGAGTRLSVL.

The rearrangement uses TRBV4-1 and TRBJ2-7, with a tentative D call TRBD1 (7 bases). This CDR3 is 17 amino acids long. V lost 0 bases, J lost 7 bases, and 22 bases lay in between. Germline CDR1 and CDR2: MGHRA and YSYEKL. This chain's CDR3 is CASSQDAAGTGAGEQYF. For the CDR3, the DNA is TGCGCCAGCAGCCAAGACGCCGCGGGAACAGGGGCTGGGGAGCAGTACTTC.

This clone was recorded once. The chain is built from TRBV2 and TRBJ2-7, with a tentative D call TRBD1 (5 bases). V was pared by 6 bases and J by 6 bases, with 9 bases between. Germline CDR1 SNHLY, CDR2 FYNNEI. The length of the CDR3 is 11 residues. CDR3 region: CASRKTVEQYF. CDR3 sequence (DNA): TGTGCCAGCAGGAAGACAGTCGAGCAGTACTTC.

This clone was seen once. The V gene is TRBV7-6, the J gene TRBJ2-3, with a possible D match to TRBD1 (6 bases). The CDR3 consists of 14 residues. Trimming shortened V by 6 bases and J by 5 bases, and 15 bases separated the two germline ends. Germline values: CDR1 SGHVS, CDR2 FNYEAQ. In nucleotides, the CDR3 is TGTGCCAGCAGACCCGGGACATTGATAGATACGCAGTATTTT. Protein: CASRPGTLIDTQYF.

This clone has only a few counts. The CDR3 here is CASSYKGNANYGYTF. Here the CDR3 DNA reads TGTGCCAGCAGTTACAAGGGGAACGCTAACTATGGCTACACCTTC. V gene TRBV6-5 combines with J gene TRBJ1-2; D is possibly TRBD1 (5 bases). The CDR3 covers 15 residues. CDR1 and CDR2 (germline): MNHEY, SVGAGI. V gave up 2 bases and J gave up 0 bases, with 10 bases separating them.

V is TRBV28 and J is TRBJ2-1; 9 nucleotides match TRBD2. CDR1 is MDHEN and CDR2 is SYDVKM in the germline V gene. The CDR3 covers 15 residues. The trim removed 1 base at V and 5 bases at J, leaving 3 bases unmatched. As DNA, the CDR3 is TGTGCCAGCAGTTTATTGCGGGAGGGAAACAATGAGCAGTTCTTC. Translation: CASSLLREGNNEQFF.

The chain has TRBV13 and TRBJ2-2; 16 nucleotides agree with TRBD2. Germline CDR1 reads PRHDT; CDR2 reads FYEKMQ (reference sequence). V was pared by 6 bases and J by 4 bases, with 11 bases of the junction left unmatched. The CDR3 totals 19 residues. The CDR3 protein is CASRAFEGLAGGSTGELFF. CDR3 DNA sequence: TGTGCCAGCAGAGCTTTCGAGGGACTAGCGGGGGGGAGCACCGGGGAGCTGTTTTTT.

V usage is TRBV9 and J usage is TRBJ1-4; 9 bases fit TRBD1. The ends lost 4 bases at V and 7 bases at J; junction bases unmatched: 5. The CDR3 is made up of 14 amino acids. Germline CDR1 SGDLS, CDR2 YYNGEE. CDR3 region: CASSPTGGAEKLFF. In DNA form, the CDR3 reads TGTGCCAGCAGCCCGACAGGGGGGGCTGAAAAACTGTTTTTT.

The chain couples TRBV4-3 to TRBJ1-4, with D possibly TRBD1 on 5 matching bases. CDR1 is LGHNA, CDR2 YSLEER, per germline. This CDR3 contains 16 residues. V dropped 0 bases and J dropped 1 base, with 9 bases sitting between them. The CDR3 is CASSQDYRGTNEKLFF. CDR3 in DNA: TGCGCCAGCAGCCAAGATTATAGGGGAACTAATGAAAAACTGTTTTTT.

This chain links TRBV9 with TRBJ2-7; TRBD2 matches at 9 bases. CDR3 length: 15 amino acids. V shed 3 bases and J 3 bases; nucleotides not matched to a gene: 7. Germline assignment: CDR1 SGDLS and CDR2 YYNGEE. The CDR3, as DNA: TGTGCCAGCAGCGGCGGGGCTAGCGGGAACTACGAGCAGTACTTC. It yields the protein CASSGGASGNYEQYF.

Written as DNA, the CDR3 is TGTGCCAGCAGTTATCCAGGGGCCTACGAGCAGTACTTC. Translation: CASSYPGAYEQYF. This chain joins TRBV27 and TRBJ2-7; D perhaps matches TRBD1 (6 bases). The CDR3 is 13 residues long. V shed 4 bases and J shed 2 bases, with 9 bases lying between them. The germline V gene has CDR1 MNHEY and CDR2 SMNVEV (reference sequence).

This clone was recorded a few times. The chain employs TRBV29-1 and TRBJ1-4, with TRBD1 identical over 8 bases. The CDR3 sequence is 12 residues long. In germline, CDR1 is SQVTM, CDR2 ANQGSEA. Germline trimming cut 8 bases from V and 7 bases from J; bases unmatched to any gene: 6. CDR3 loop: CSTRDRREKLFF. CDR3 nucleotide sequence: TGCAGCACTCGGGACAGGCGTGAAAAACTGTTTTTT.

In this sample, this clone turned up once. The chain has TRBV28 and TRBJ2-3; 9 bases match TRBD2. With 8 bases clipped from V and 5 bases from J, the junction kept 17 bases outside the gene matches. The CDR3 is 17 amino acids. CDR1 is MDHEN, CDR2 SYDVKM, per germline. CDR3 bases: TGTGCCAGCGGTCCCTCAGTATGGGTAGCGGGAGAAGATACGCAGTATTTT. Its translation is CASGPSVWVAGEDTQYF.

V and J are TRBV29-1 and TRBJ2-1; a possible D gene is TRBD2 (6 bases). The CDR3 loop spans 14 amino acids. The germline V gene has CDR1 SQVTM and CDR2 ANQGSEA. V was shortened by 1 base and J by 7 bases, with 14 bases between the two germline ends. The CDR3 sequence: CSVEGPGEVNEQFF. CDR3 DNA: TGCAGCGTTGAAGGCCCGGGGGAGGTGAATGAGCAGTTCTTC.

This clone was counted only a few times. V and J are TRBV6-6 and TRBJ1-2, with a tentative D call TRBD1 (6 bases). The germline V gene encodes CDR1 MNHNY and CDR2 SVGAGI (reference sequence). The CDR3 length is 13 residues. V dropped 2 bases and J dropped 8 bases, with 12 bases sitting between them. The CDR3 region is CASSYLRGGGYTF. CDR3 coding DNA: TGTGCCAGCAGTTACCTCAGGGGTGGCGGCTACACCTTC.

The chain joins TRBV27 to TRBJ1-2; the D is unclear. CDR1 is MNHEY and CDR2 is SMNVEV in the germline V gene (reference sequence). Trimming left V 5 bases short and J 2 bases short, with 12 bases between. The CDR3 loop spans 14 amino acids. As DNA, the CDR3 is TGTGCCAGCAGTCCCCGGGAGAACAACTATGGCTACACCTTC. Translated, it gives CASSPRENNYGYTF.